Each of the 10 T cell receptor beta chains below was sequenced from the same sample in a study of blood T cell repertoires in COVID-19. Repertoires were generated with immunoSEQ multiplex PCR, while TCRdb's copy carries only in-frame clones and drops some. Of about 300,000 clones in the sample, roughly 82% were seen once. Sequenced: peripheral blood. Receptors originate from a woman aged 45-65 years with acute or convalescent COVID-19.

The rearrangement joins TRBV3-1 (or the pseudogene TRBV3-2) to TRBJ1-1, with D possibly being TRBD1 (6 bases). There are 15 residues in the CDR3. Germline lookup yields CDR1 LGHDT and CDR2 YNNKEL (reference sequence). With 0 bases removed from V and 4 bases from J, the gap between germline ends came to 12 bases. The CDR3 nucleotides read TGTGCCAGCAGCCAAGAACAGGGCGGCCTCACTGAAGCTTTCTTT. It codes for CASSQEQGGLTEAFF.

The V gene is TRBV21-1, the J gene TRBJ2-2; the table calls TRBD2, which could not be checked here. TRBV21-1 is a recognized pseudogene. The CDR3 loop spans 19 amino acids. The CDR3 DNA reads as TGTGCCAGCAGCACAAGGACTAGCGGGAGAAGTCCGAACACCGGGGAGCTGTTTTTT. Its protein is CASSTRTSGRSPNTGELFF.

The chain recombines TRBV6-1 with TRBJ2-1; no clear D. Trimming stripped 3 bases from V and 4 bases from J, with 13 bases between. This CDR3 contains 15 residues. Germline CDR1 reads MNHNS; CDR2 reads SASEGT. The CDR3 DNA follows: TGTGCCAGCAGTGACGACTCCCTGGTTTACAATGAGCAGTTCTTC. This codes for CASSDDSLVYNEQFF.

The gene calls are TRBV19 and TRBJ1-2; a weak D match, TRBD1 (6 bases). V was cut by 5 bases and J by 7 bases, with 17 bases left in between. The CDR3 length is 14 residues. Per germline, CDR1 LNHDA and CDR2 SQIVND (reference sequence). This CDR3 is CASSDSTGFAGYTF. The CDR3 DNA reads TGTGCCAGTAGTGATAGCACAGGGTTTGCTGGCTACACCTTC.

The genes are TRBV7-2 and TRBJ2-2; 7 bases match TRBD1. This CDR3 has 14 residues. The trim removed 6 bases at V and 4 bases at J, leaving 5 bases unmatched. The germline V gene encodes CDR1 SGHTA and CDR2 FQGNSA. The CDR3 here is CASSSDRATGELFF. In DNA form, the CDR3 reads TGTGCCAGCAGTTCTGACAGGGCCACCGGGGAGCTGTTTTTT.

CDR3 loop: CASSPQTARANYGYTF. The CDR3 nucleotides read TGTGCCAGCAGCCCCCAGACAGCGAGAGCAAACTATGGCTACACCTTC. The chain couples TRBV7-2 to TRBJ1-2; weak D call: TRBD1 (5 bases). The CDR3 sequence is 16 residues long. V lost 5 bases and J lost 2, with 18 bases in between. Per germline, CDR1 SGHTA and CDR2 FQGNSA.

The gene calls are TRBV4-1 and TRBJ2-3, with 8 bases that match TRBD1. The V gene end was trimmed by 1 base and the J gene end by 4 bases; junction bases not matched to a gene: 4. This CDR3 has 15 amino acids. CDR1 is MGHRA and CDR2 is YSYEKL in the germline V gene. The CDR3 coding sequence is TGCGCCAGCAGCCAAGTCCCGACAGGGGCAGATACGCAGTATTTT. Protein: CASSQVPTGADTQYF.

V and J are TRBV27 and TRBJ1-5; a possible D gene is TRBD1 (6 bases). V was pared by 6 bases and J by 0 bases, with 12 bases between. The germline V gene has CDR1 MNHEY and CDR2 SMNVEV (reference sequence). This CDR3 has 15 amino acids. CDR3 sequence reads: CASRLGTLSNQPQHF. In nucleotides, the CDR3 is TGTGCCAGCAGGCTCGGGACACTTAGCAATCAGCCCCAGCATTTT.

The chain is built from TRBV29-1 and TRBJ2-7; 9 nucleotides match TRBD1. The germline CDR1 and CDR2 sequences are SQVTM and ANQGSEA. The V segment lost 4 bases and the J segment 2 bases; nucleotides outside the gene matches: 3. The length of the CDR3 is 13 residues. DNA of the CDR3: TGCAGCGTTGCCCGGACAGGGGCCTACGAGCAGTACTTC. Translating gives CSVARTGAYEQYF.

The chain uses TRBV7-2 and TRBJ2-5, with D possibly TRBD1 on 5 matching bases. The CDR3 loop spans 15 amino acids. CDR1 and CDR2 (germline): SGHTA, FQGNSA. With 1 base removed from V and 5 bases from J, the gap between germline ends came to 14 bases. The CDR3 nucleotides are TGTGCCAGCAGCTTAGTGGCAGGGTCAGGGGAGACCCAGTACTTC. This encodes CASSLVAGSGETQYF.